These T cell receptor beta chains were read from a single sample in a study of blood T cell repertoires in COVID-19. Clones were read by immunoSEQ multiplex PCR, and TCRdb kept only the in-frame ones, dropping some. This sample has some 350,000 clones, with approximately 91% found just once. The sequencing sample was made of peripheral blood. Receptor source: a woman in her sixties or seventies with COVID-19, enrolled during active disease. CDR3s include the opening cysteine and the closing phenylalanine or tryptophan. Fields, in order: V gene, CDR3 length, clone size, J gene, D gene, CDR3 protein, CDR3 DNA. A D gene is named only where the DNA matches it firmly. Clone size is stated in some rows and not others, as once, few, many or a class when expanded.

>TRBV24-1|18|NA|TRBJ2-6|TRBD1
CATSEPGQGGVGANVLTF
TGTGCCACCAGTGAGCCTGGACAGGGGGGTGTTGGGGCCAACGTCCTGACTTTC
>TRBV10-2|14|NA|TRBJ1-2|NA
CASSSDSGVYGYTF
TGCGCCAGCAGTTCGGACAGTGGGGTCTATGGCTACACCTTC
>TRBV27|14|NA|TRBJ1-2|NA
CASKNTVPGGGYTF
TGTGCCAGCAAGAATACGGTCCCTGGAGGGGGCTACACCTTC
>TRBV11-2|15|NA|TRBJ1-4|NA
CASSLARTEGGILFF
TGTGCCAGCAGCTTAGCCAGGACAGAAGGTGGAATACTGTTTTTT
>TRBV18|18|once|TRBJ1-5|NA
CASSPTSQGEGLHQPQHF
TGTGCCAGCTCTCCAACTTCACAGGGTGAGGGCCTCCATCAGCCCCAGCATTTT
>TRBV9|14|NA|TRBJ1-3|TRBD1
CASSPGDSTNTIYF
TGTGCCAGCAGCCCCGGGGACAGCACAAACACCATATATTTT
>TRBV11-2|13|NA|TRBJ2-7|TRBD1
CASSFGTAYEQYF
TGTGCCAGCAGCTTCGGGACAGCCTACGAGCAGTACTTC
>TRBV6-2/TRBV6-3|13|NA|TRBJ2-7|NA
CASSYYLGREQYF
TGTGCCAGCAGTTACTATTTGGGCCGCGAGCAGTACTTC
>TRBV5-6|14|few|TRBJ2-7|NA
CASSLGPITYEQYF
TGTGCCAGCAGCTTGGGGCCCATAACCTACGAGCAGTACTTC
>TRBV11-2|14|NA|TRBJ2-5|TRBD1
CASSFRDSQETQYF
TGTGCCAGCAGCTTCCGGGACAGCCAAGAGACCCAGTACTTC
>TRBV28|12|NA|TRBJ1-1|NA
CAASARRTEAFF
TGTGCCGCCTCAGCGAGGCGGACTGAAGCTTTCTTT
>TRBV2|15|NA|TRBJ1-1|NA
CASSEQARTNTEAFF
TGTGCCAGCAGTGAACAAGCGCGAACGAACACTGAAGCTTTCTTT
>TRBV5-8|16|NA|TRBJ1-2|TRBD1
CASSFGDRGRGDGYTF
TGTGCCAGCAGCTTTGGAGACAGGGGGCGTGGGGATGGCTACACCTTC
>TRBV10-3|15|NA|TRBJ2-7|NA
CAISGSDRNSYEQYF
TGTGCCATCAGTGGAAGCGACAGGAACTCCTACGAGCAGTACTTC
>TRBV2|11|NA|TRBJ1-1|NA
CASSDQIEAFF
TGTGCCAGCAGTGACCAGATTGAAGCTTTCTTT
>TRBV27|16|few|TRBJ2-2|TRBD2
CASSRTSGFNTGELFF
TGTGCCAGCAGTCGGACTAGCGGTTTCAACACCGGGGAGCTGTTTTTT
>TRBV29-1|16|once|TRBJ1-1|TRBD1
CSVAGTGGFGNTEAFF
TGCAGCGTTGCCGGGACAGGGGGCTTCGGGAACACTGAAGCTTTCTTT
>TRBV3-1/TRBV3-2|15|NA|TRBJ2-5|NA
CASSPRGEAGETQYF
TGTGCCAGCAGTCCAAGAGGGGAGGCGGGGGAGACCCAGTACTTC
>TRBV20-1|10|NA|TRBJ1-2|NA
CSATDIGYTF
TGCAGTGCAACCGACATAGGCTACACCTTC
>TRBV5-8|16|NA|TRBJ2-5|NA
CASSFHKWRYQETQYF
TGTGCCAGCAGCTTTCACAAGTGGAGGTACCAAGAGACCCAGTACTTC
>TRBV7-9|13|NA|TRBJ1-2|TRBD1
CASSQGQNYGYTF
TGTGCCAGCAGCCAGGGACAGAACTATGGCTACACCTTC
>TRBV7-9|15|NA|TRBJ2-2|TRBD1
CASSRTGTDTGELFF
TGTGCCAGCAGCCGAACAGGGACAGACACCGGGGAGCTGTTTTTT
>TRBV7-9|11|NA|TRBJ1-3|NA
CAGGAGNTIYF
TGTGCCGGAGGGGCTGGAAACACCATATATTTT
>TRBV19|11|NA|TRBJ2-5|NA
CASEGGETQYF
TGTGCCAGCGAGGGGGGGGAGACCCAGTACTTC
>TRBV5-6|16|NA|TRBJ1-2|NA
CASSLVLQENGYGYTF
TGTGCCAGCAGCTTGGTCCTACAGGAAAATGGCTATGGCTACACCTTC
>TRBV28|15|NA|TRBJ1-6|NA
CASTLGGGNNSPLHF
TGTGCCAGCACTCTAGGGGGGGGAAACAATTCACCCCTCCACTTT
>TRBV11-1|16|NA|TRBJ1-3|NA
CASGADAENSGNTIYF
TGTGCCAGCGGGGCTGATGCGGAGAACTCTGGAAACACCATATATTTT
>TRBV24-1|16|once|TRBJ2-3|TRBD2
CATSDTSGASTDTQYF
TGTGCCACCAGTGATACTAGCGGGGCTTCCACAGATACGCAGTATTTT
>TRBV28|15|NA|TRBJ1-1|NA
CASSSPGAVNTEAFF
TGTGCCAGCAGTTCTCCAGGGGCGGTGAACACTGAAGCTTTCTTT
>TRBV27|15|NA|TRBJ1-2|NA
CASSLLKGGRYGYTF
TGTGCCAGCAGTTTATTAAAGGGGGGGAGGTATGGCTACACCTTC
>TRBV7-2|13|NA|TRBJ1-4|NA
CASSFYSSEKLFF
TGTGCCAGCAGCTTCTACAGTTCCGAAAAACTGTTTTTT
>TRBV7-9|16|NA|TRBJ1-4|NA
CASSLGGRQGGEKLFF
TGTGCCAGCAGCTTAGGGGGCCGGCAGGGTGGAGAAAAACTGTTTTTT
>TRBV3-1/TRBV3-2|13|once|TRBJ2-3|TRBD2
CASSPRTSGVPYF
TGTGCCAGCAGCCCGAGGACTAGCGGGGTCCCGTATTTT
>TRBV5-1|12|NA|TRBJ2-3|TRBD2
CASWTRRDTQYF
TGCGCCAGCTGGACTAGAAGAGATACGCAGTATTTT
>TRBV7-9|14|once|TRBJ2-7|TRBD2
CASSLEAGGLKQYF
TGTGCCAGCAGCTTAGAAGCGGGGGGGCTCAAGCAGTACTTC
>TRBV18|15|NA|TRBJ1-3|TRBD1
CASSPMTGAGNTIYF
TGTGCCAGCTCACCAATGACAGGGGCTGGAAACACCATATATTTT
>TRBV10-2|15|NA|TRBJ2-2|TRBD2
CASSFSGELTGELFF
TGCGCCAGCAGTTTTAGCGGGGAACTCACCGGGGAGCTGTTTTTT
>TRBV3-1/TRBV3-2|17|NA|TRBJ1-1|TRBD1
CASSQEGWGDRYTEAFF
TGTGCCAGCAGCCAAGAGGGGTGGGGGGACAGGTACACTGAAGCTTTCTTT
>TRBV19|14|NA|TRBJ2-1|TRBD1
CASKPGQGRGEQFF
TGTGCCAGTAAACCGGGACAGGGGAGAGGTGAGCAGTTCTTC
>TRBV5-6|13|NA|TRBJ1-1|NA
CASSNTGLTEAFF
TGTGCCAGCAGTAATACAGGGCTCACTGAAGCTTTCTTT
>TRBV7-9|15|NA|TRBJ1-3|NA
CASSPQGVSGNTIYF
TGTGCCAGCAGCCCACAGGGCGTCTCTGGAAACACCATATATTTT
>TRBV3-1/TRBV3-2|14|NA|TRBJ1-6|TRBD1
CASSRGTGNSPLHF
TGTGCCAGCAGCCGGGGGACAGGGAATTCACCCCTCCACTTT
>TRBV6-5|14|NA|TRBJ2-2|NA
CASSYWAGTGELFF
TGTGCCAGCAGTTACTGGGCGGGCACCGGGGAGCTGTTTTTT
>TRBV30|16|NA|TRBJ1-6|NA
CAWSRVGSSYNSPLHF
TGTGCCTGGAGTAGGGTGGGGAGCTCCTATAATTCACCCCTCCACTTT
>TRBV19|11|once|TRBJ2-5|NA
CASSSQETQYF
TGTGCCAGTAGCTCCCAAGAGACCCAGTACTTC
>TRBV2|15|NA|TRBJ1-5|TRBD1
CASRGDSSFNQPQHF
TGTGCCAGCAGGGGGGACAGTTCGTTTAACCAGCCCCAGCATTTT
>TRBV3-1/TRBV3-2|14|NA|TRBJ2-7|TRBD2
CASSQGSGFYEQYF
TGTGCCAGCAGCCAGGGTAGCGGGTTCTACGAGCAGTACTTC
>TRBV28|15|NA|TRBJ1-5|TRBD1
CASSLLLQGNQPQHF
TGTGCCAGCAGTCTCCTCCTACAGGGGAATCAGCCCCAGCATTTT
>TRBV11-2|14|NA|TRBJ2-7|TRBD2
CASSLDRGVDEQYF
TGTGCCAGCAGCTTAGATCGGGGGGTAGACGAGCAGTACTTC
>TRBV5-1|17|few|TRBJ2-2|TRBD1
CASSSGTGSDSTGELFF
TGCGCCAGCAGCTCCGGGACAGGGTCGGATAGCACCGGGGAGCTGTTTTTT
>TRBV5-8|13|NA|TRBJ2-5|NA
CASSPAGVETQYF
TGTGCCAGCAGCCCCGCAGGGGTTGAGACCCAGTACTTC
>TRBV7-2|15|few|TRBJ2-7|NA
CASSLGLSRTYEQYF
TGTGCCAGCAGCCTCGGACTATCAAGAACCTACGAGCAGTACTTC
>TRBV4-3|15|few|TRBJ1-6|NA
CASSQAGQWDSPLHF
TGCGCCAGCAGCCAAGCAGGGCAGTGGGATTCACCCCTCCACTTT
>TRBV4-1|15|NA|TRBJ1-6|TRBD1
CASSPGQGEDSPLHF
TGCGCCAGCAGCCCCGGACAGGGTGAGGATTCACCCCTCCACTTT
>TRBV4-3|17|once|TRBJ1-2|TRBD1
CASSQEPADRVNYGYTF
TGCGCCAGCAGTCAGGAGCCGGCGGACAGGGTCAACTATGGCTACACCTTC